This TCR beta chain was profiled in a study of T cell responses to AZD1222 COVID-19 vaccine. Study background: Pooling of second doses given at about 4 or about 12 weeks was done.

Study-wide points: Only six individuals given AZD1222 were seropositive at baseline. Rises in breadth and depth of Spike-specific TCRs came after two AZD1222 doses.

The repertoire was sequenced with immunoSEQ multiplex PCR; TCRdb's copy has only in-frame clones and lacks some. The table has just over 150,000 clones, about nine tenths seen once; the top ten hold over 1.5%. V lost 8 bases and J lost 2, with 16 bases in between. The germline V gene encodes CDR1 MDHEN and CDR2 SYDVKM. The CDR3 runs 15 residues. This clone has only one observation. Antigen specificity is unknown. The sequence came from an adult in good health. The genes are TRBV28 and TRBJ1-3; a weak D match, TRBD1 (5 bases). Specimen: peripheral blood, collected on day 0 of AZD1222 vaccination. The CDR3 protein is CASGPQVSPGNTIYF. CDR3 sequence (DNA): TGTGCCAGCGGACCACAGGTTTCACCTGGAAACACCATATATTTT.